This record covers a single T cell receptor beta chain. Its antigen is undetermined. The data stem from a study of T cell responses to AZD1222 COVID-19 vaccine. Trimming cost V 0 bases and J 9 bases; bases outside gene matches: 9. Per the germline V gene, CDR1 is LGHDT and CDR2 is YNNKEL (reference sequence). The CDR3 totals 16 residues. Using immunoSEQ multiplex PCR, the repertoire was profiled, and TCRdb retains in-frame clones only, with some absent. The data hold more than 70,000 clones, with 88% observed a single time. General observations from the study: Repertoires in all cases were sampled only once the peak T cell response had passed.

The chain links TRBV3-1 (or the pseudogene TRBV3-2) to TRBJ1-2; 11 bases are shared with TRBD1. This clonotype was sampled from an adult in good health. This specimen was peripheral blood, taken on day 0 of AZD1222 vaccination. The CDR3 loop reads CASSQDPGQGARRYTF. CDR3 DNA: TGTGCCAGCAGCCAAGACCCAGGACAGGGGGCGCGTCGCTACACCTTC.